These 9 T cell receptor beta chains came from one sample sequenced in a study of identical twins. TCRdb re-called the 5' RACE reads through MiXCR, storing one row per CDR3 protein. The top ten clones hold roughly 3% of a sample with 450,000 to 650,000 distinct CDR3 sequences, approximately 9.6% of them seen once. This sample was shared with a second study, whose subject was yellow fever vaccine responses in identical twins.

Sequenced input: PBMCs. Receptor source: a woman between 18 and 29 years old in good health.

J is TRBJ2-7 and V is TRBV27; D gene uncertain. CDR1 is MNHEY, CDR2 SMNVEV, per germline (reference sequence). The CDR3 loop spans 12 amino acids. With 8 bases removed from V and 0 bases from J, the gap between germline ends came to 8 bases. CDR3 amino acids: CASGLSSYEQYF. CDR3 nucleotides: TGTGCCAGCGGCCTATCCTCCTACGAGCAGTACTTC.

This clonotype was counted only a few times. The chain recombines TRBV4-1 with TRBJ2-1; 12 positions match TRBD2. This CDR3 is built from 16 residues. Germline V gene sequence: CDR1 MGHRA, CDR2 YSYEKL. V gave up 5 bases and J gave up 7 bases; unmatched junction bases: 9. The CDR3 sequence: CASSTRTSGIFNEQFF. The CDR3 nucleotides read TGCGCCAGCAGCACAAGGACTAGCGGGATCTTTAATGAGCAGTTCTTC.

In this sample, this clonotype turned up a few times. This rearrangement joins TRBV9 to TRBJ2-3; 12 bases map to TRBD2. CDR1 and CDR2 from the germline V gene are SGDLS and YYNGEE. With V trimmed by 4 bases and J by 7 bases, 7 bases remained unmatched. The CDR3 runs 15 residues. The CDR3 region is CASSRLAGDRNTQYF. In DNA form, the CDR3 reads TGTGCCAGCAGCCGACTAGCGGGGGATAGGAATACGCAGTATTTT. The variable domain in full, with the rest retrieved from reference TRBV9 and TRBJ2-3, is DSGVTQTPKHLITATGQRVTLRCSPRSGDLSVYWYQQSLDQGLQFLIQYYNGEERAKGNILERFSAQQFPDLHSELNLSSLELGDSALYFCASSRLAGDRNTQYFGPGTRLTVL.

There are many counts of this clonotype. The J gene is TRBJ1-5, the V gene TRBV21-1. TRBV21-1 is termed a pseudogene. There are 16 residues in the CDR3. CDR3 nucleotides: TGTGCCAGCAGCACCCCAGGTGGGGTTAGCAATCAGCCCCAGCATTTT. Translated: CASSTPGGVSNQPQHF.

This clonotype was picked up many times. CDR3 in amino acids: CASMGRDDTGELFF. CDR3 nucleotides: TGTGCCAGCATGGGGAGGGACGACACCGGGGAGCTGTTTTTT. The rearrangement uses TRBV2 and TRBJ2-2; 7 bases line up with TRBD2. V trimming: 7 bases; J trimming: 3 bases; junction bases outside the gene matches: 5. The CDR3 is 14 residues long. Germline V gene sequence: CDR1 SNHLY, CDR2 FYNNEI.

The table lists this clonotype with many counts. The chain carries TRBV12-3 or TRBV12-4 and TRBJ2-2; 8 bases line up with TRBD1. V was clipped by 11 bases and J by 7 bases; unmatched bases: 6. The CDR3 sequence is 12 residues long. As DNA, the CDR3 is TGTGCCGGAGGACAGGGACGCGGGGAGCTGTTTTTT. Protein: CAGGQGRGELFF.

This clonotype has just one count. The chain joins TRBV23-1 to TRBJ2-1, with 7 bases matching TRBD1. TRBV23-1 is an ORF, with its function uncertain. Losses at the gene ends were 3 bases for V and 2 bases for J; bases not matched to a gene: 19. The CDR3 has 20 amino acids. The CDR3 here is CASSHTPRKVDRDTYNEQFF. DNA for the CDR3: TGCGCCAGCAGTCACACGCCTCGGAAGGTCGACAGGGACACCTACAATGAGCAGTTCTTC.

The gene calls are TRBV18 and TRBJ2-5; unclear D gene. Trimming took off 4 bases at V and 1 base at J, with 7 bases between the two ends. Germline lookup yields CDR1 KGHSH and CDR2 LQKENI. This CDR3 comprises 13 residues. CDR3 sequence reads: CASSLRLQETQYF. The CDR3 region has the DNA TGTGCCAGCTCACTGCGACTCCAAGAGACCCAGTACTTC. The full variable domain, with the rest looked up from reference TRBV18 and TRBJ2-5, is NAGVMQNPRHLVRRRGQEARLRCSPMKGHSHVYWYRQLPEEGLKFMVYLQKENIIDESGMPKERFSAEFPKEGPSILRIQQVVRGDSAAYFCASSLRLQETQYFGPGTRLLVL.

The rearrangement joins TRBV15 to TRBJ1-2; D is unclear. V dropped 1 base and J dropped 4 bases, with 13 bases sitting between them. The CDR3 length is 15 residues. Germline CDR1 is LNHNV and CDR2 is YYDKDF (reference sequence). In DNA form, the CDR3 reads TGTGCCACCAGCAGAGGAGACATGAAGGGCTATGGCTACACCTTC. Protein product: CATSRGDMKGYGYTF. The entire variable domain, with the rest obtained from reference TRBV15 and TRBJ1-2, is as follows: DAMVIQNPRYQVTQFGKPVTLSCSQTLNHNVMYWYQQKSSQAPKLLFHYYDKDFNNEADTPDNFQSRRPNTSFCFLDIRSPGLGDTAMYLCATSRGDMKGYGYTFGSGTRLTVV.